The rows below give T cell receptor beta chains drawn from one sample of a study of blood T cells in healthy people across ages. TCRdb reprocessed the 5' RACE reads via MiXCR and lists one record per CDR3 protein. The table shows some 930,000 distinct CDR3 sequences, with approximately 32% occurring only once. These data also formed part of another study, on T cells of mothers and their children.

The sequenced sample consisted of blood. All receptors derive from a woman aged 40 to 50 in good health. The CDR3 runs from the conserved cysteine through the conserved F or W. D genes are given only for firm matches. Clone sizes are given selectively: once, few, many, or a class where the clone is expanded.

j_call d_call clone_size v_call cdr3_aa cdr3_nt
TRBJ1-2 . many TRBV20-1 CSARADSYLNYGYTF TGCAGTGCTAGAGCGGATAGTTATCTTAACTATGGCTACACCTTC
TRBJ2-1 TRBD2 . TRBV20-1 CSARWTSGGGGSEQFF TGCAGTGCTCGATGGACTAGCGGGGGGGGCGGAAGTGAGCAGTTCTTC
TRBJ2-5 TRBD2 few TRBV3-1 CASSRGGTSFQEAQYF TGTGCCAGCAGCCGGGGAGGGACTAGCTTCCAAGAGGCCCAGTACTTC
TRBJ2-3 TRBD1 . TRBV18 CASSPSGQSSDTQYF TGTGCCAGCTCACCCTCGGGACAGAGCTCAGATACGCAGTATTTT
TRBJ2-7 . . TRBV28 CASRPISEYEQYF TGTGCCAGCAGACCCATTTCCGAGTACGAGCAGTACTTC
TRBJ1-2 . few TRBV30 CAWSGTSLRIGYTF TGTGCCTGGAGTGGGACATCCCTCCGGATTGGCTACACCTTC
TRBJ1-2 . . TRBV6-5 CASIGPGVGYGYTF TGTGCCAGCATTGGGCCAGGGGTCGGTTATGGCTACACCTTC
TRBJ2-5 TRBD1 many TRBV7-2 CASSLSLGGRDMGTQYF TGTGCCAGCAGCTTAAGTTTAGGGGGCAGGGATATGGGGACCCAGTACTTC
TRBJ1-6 . . TRBV28 CASRPSKGVPYNSPLHF TGTGCCAGCAGGCCTTCTAAGGGGGTACCATATAATTCACCCCTCCACTTT
TRBJ2-7 TRBD1 many TRBV9 CASSVEAGGSYEQYF TGTGCCAGCAGCGTAGAGGCAGGGGGTTCCTACGAGCAGTACTTC
TRBJ2-7 . many TRBV5-1 CASSLGEYEQYF TGCGCCAGCAGCTTGGGGGAATACGAGCAGTACTTC
TRBJ2-5 . many TRBV20-1 CSAPGVETQYF TGCAGTGCTCCAGGGGTGGAGACCCAGTACTTC
TRBJ1-4 . few TRBV6-1 CASSLDGGNEKLFF TGTGCCAGCAGCCTGGACGGGGGTAATGAAAAACTGTTTTTT
TRBJ1-5 . many TRBV7-2 CASSLQKGSNQPQHF TGTGCCAGCAGCTTACAGAAGGGAAGCAATCAGCCCCAGCATTTT
TRBJ1-1 . few TRBV13 CASRSRGFMNTEAFF TGTGCCAGCAGGTCCAGGGGCTTCATGAACACTGAAGCTTTCTTT